These 11 T cell receptor beta chains were all obtained from the same sample, sequenced in a study of human T cells and chemical hapten exposure. Stated time point: patch test 1, 2 weeks after DPC sensitization. The treatment was: therapeutic diphenylcyclopropenone sensitization with weekly scalp DPC. TCRdb ran MiXCR on the RACE reads and lists one entry per CDR3 protein. The sample holds 150,000 to 200,000 distinct CDR3 sequences; more than 12% are singletons and the top ten take less than 2%. The sequences come from whole blood, collected in connection with sensitization to the hapten diphenylcyclopropenone (DPC). These receptors came from a woman aged 25-40 years with alopecia areata. Some clones in this sample may be carry-over from other donors' samples.

This clonotype was seen a few times. This chain links TRBV5-1 with TRBJ2-3; D may be TRBD1 or TRBD2 (5 bases each). Trimming cost V 1 base and J 2 bases, with 11 bases left between them. CDR1 SGHRS and CDR2 YFSETQ come from the germline V gene. This CDR3 spans 15 amino acids. The CDR3 bases are TGCGCCAGCAGCTTGAATTTGGGGGACACAGATACGCAGTATTTT. Translated: CASSLNLGDTDTQYF.

This clonotype has just a few counts. The chain is built from TRBV12-3 or TRBV12-4 and TRBJ1-1; 8 bases map to TRBD1. J gave up 4 bases and V 5 bases, and 12 bases lay outside the gene matches. This CDR3 is 16 amino acids long. CDR3 in DNA: TGTGCCAGCAGTAGACAGGGGAGTAATCCGACCACTGAAGCTTTCTTT. This translates into CASSRQGSNPTTEAFF.

The CDR3 DNA is TGCAGTGCTAGAGAAGGGACTAGCGGGGGGTACGAGCAGTACTTC. It codes for CSAREGTSGGYEQYF. The genes are TRBV20-1 and TRBJ2-7; 15 nucleotides align to TRBD2. V was pared by 0 bases and J by 4 bases, with 1 base of the junction left unmatched. This CDR3 contains 15 residues. Germline CDR1 DFQATT, CDR2 SNEGSKA (reference sequence).

The chain recombines TRBV5-1 with TRBJ2-3; D may be TRBD2 (6 bases). Looked up from germline, CDR1 is SGHRS and CDR2 is YFSETQ. The germline V and J ends were trimmed by 2 bases and 5 bases, with 9 bases remaining between them. There are 13 residues in the CDR3. In DNA, the CDR3 is TGCGCCAGCAGCTTCCCGGGGGAAGATACGCAGTATTTT. Encoded protein: CASSFPGEDTQYF.

The chain has TRBV7-3 and TRBJ2-3; D is perhaps TRBD1 (6 bases). V was clipped by 3 bases and J by 2 bases, with 9 bases between them. The germline gives CDR1 SGHTA, CDR2 FQGTGA. The CDR3 extends over 14 amino acids. This CDR3 reads CASSLTGYTDTQYF. In DNA, the CDR3 is TGTGCCAGCAGCTTGACAGGATACACAGATACGCAGTATTTT.

This clonotype was counted between two and nine times. The J gene is TRBJ2-7, the V gene TRBV29-1; D remains ambiguous. Trimming removed 0 bases at V and 5 bases at J, with 5 bases between. The germline V gene has CDR1 SQVTM and CDR2 ANQGSEA. The CDR3 totals 11 residues. Here the CDR3 reads CSVEDINEQYF. The CDR3 DNA sequence: TGCAGCGTTGAAGATATCAACGAGCAGTACTTC.

This rearrangement joins TRBV30 to TRBJ1-1, with unresolved D. The V end lost 0 bases, the J end lost 4 bases, and 9 bases lay between the germline ends. The CDR3 totals 13 residues. CDR1 and CDR2 (germline): GTSNPN, SVGIG (reference sequence). The CDR3 sequence: CAWSVTVATEAFF. The CDR3 DNA follows: TGTGCCTGGAGTGTTACGGTTGCCACTGAAGCTTTCTTT.

This clonotype was observed a handful of times. The chain links TRBV6-2 or TRBV6-3 to TRBJ2-2, with 9 bases matching TRBD2. The CDR3 runs 15 residues. Germline values: CDR1 MNHEY, CDR2 SVGEGT. V trimming: 6 bases; J trimming: 3 bases; junction bases outside the gene matches: 5. The CDR3 bases are TGTGCCAGCAGAACCGGGACTAGCCACACCGGGGAGCTGTTTTTT. Translation: CASRTGTSHTGELFF.

This clonotype has a count of ten or more. The chain carries TRBV12-3 or TRBV12-4 and TRBJ1-1; TRBD1 is a possible D gene (5 bases). The CDR3 is made up of 13 amino acids. Trimming pared 3 bases from V and 1 base from J, leaving 6 bases between. This CDR3 reads CASSFDRNTEAFF. In DNA form, the CDR3 reads TGTGCCAGCAGTTTTGACAGGAACACTGAAGCTTTCTTT.

This clonotype was counted a few times. The rearrangement joins TRBV28 to TRBJ2-7; D remains unclear. This CDR3 has 11 residues. Germline-derived CDR1 and CDR2 are MDHEN and SYDVKM. Trimming cost V 7 bases and J 5 bases, with 9 bases left between them. DNA for the CDR3: TGTGCCAGCACTCTTATGGACGAGCAGTACTTC. Amino acids: CASTLMDEQYF.

This clonotype was recorded a few times. The chain combines TRBV12-3 or TRBV12-4 with TRBJ2-3; tentative D call: TRBD2 (5 bases). CDR3 length equals 15 residues. V was cut by 2 bases and J by 0 bases, with 9 bases left in between. CDR3 residues: CASSLRETSTDTQYF. The CDR3 DNA sequence: TGTGCCAGCAGTTTACGGGAAACCAGCACAGATACGCAGTATTTT.